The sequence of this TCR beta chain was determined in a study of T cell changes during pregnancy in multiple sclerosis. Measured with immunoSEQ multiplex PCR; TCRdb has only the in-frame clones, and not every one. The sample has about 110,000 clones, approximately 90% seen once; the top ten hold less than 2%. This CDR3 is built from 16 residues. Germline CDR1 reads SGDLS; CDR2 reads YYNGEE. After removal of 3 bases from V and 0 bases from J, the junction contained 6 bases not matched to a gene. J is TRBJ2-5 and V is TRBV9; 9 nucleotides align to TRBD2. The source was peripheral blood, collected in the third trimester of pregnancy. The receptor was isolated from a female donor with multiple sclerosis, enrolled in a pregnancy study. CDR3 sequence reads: CASSEPTSGYQETQYF. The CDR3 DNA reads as TGTGCCAGCAGCGAACCCACTAGCGGGTACCAAGAGACCCAGTACTTC.